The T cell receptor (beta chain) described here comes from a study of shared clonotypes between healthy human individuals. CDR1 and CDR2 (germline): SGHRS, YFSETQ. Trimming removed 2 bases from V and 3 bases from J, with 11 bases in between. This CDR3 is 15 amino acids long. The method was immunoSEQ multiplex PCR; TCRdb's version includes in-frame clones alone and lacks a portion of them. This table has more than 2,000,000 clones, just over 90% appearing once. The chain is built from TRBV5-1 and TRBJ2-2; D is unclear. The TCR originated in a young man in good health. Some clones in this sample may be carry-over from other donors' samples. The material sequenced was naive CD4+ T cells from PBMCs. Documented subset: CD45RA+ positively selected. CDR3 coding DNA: TGCGCCAGCAGCTTACCTAGACCGGACACCGGGGAGCTGTTTTTT. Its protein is CASSLPRPDTGELFF.